Below, one T cell receptor (beta chain) is given with its context. Its antigen remains unknown. A single base separates this from a much larger clone, so it may be a read error. The sample is drawn from a study of tumor-infiltrating lymphocytes in primary liver carcinoma. Study-level background: The patient population consisted of men and women between 30 and 69 years of age. Whole-study findings and limits: There were only about 8-25% of top clones found in all five tumor regions.

Between roughly 17 and 30 mg of unsorted bulk tissue served as the source from which RNA and DNA were co-extracted. These patients lived with chronic HBV infection and had never been treated. Total RNA (approximately 500 ng) served as template for TCR beta cDNA synthesis primed by a constant-region primer. Each TCR beta library was derived from three nested multiplex PCR rounds that employed slightly modified ARM-PCR. Investigators reported that the first two PCR rounds, at 10 to 11 cycles each, used TRBV1-TRBV30 forward primers with a C-beta reverse primer. Each CDR3 protein gets one entry after TCRdb re-called the multiplex PCR reads with MiXCR. The sample yields about 120,000 distinct CDR3 sequences, 60% to 70% seen once. The V gene's germline CDR1 is SGHRS and CDR2 YFSETQ. This CDR3 is 15 amino acids long.

The sample taken for sequencing was liver tumor tissue from sampling region 1. Stated subset: tumor region T1, superior pole. V is TRBV5-1 and J is TRBJ2-7, with TRBD1 matching 10 bases. The receptor was isolated from a woman aged 55-69 years with primary liver carcinoma and hepatitis B virus infection. This CDR3 reads CSSSATTGGLREQYF. The CDR3 DNA sequence: TGCTCCAGCAGCGCCACGACAGGGGGCTTAAGGGAGCAGTACTTC.